The 16 T cell receptor beta chains reported below all come from one sample, sequenced in a study of control samples from healthy donors and cancer patients. Assay: immunoSEQ multiplex PCR; the TCRdb copy retains only in-frame clones and omits some. This sample yields 90,000 to 150,000 clones, of which around 88% are seen a single time; 3.4% belongs to the top ten. The specimen was blood. The source is a man aged 35-49 years in good health.

The V call is TRBV4-3, the J call TRBJ1-2, with D tentatively TRBD1 (6 bases). Germline V gives CDR1 LGHNA, CDR2 YSLEER. V was trimmed by 0 bases and J by 9 bases, leaving 17 bases between them. This CDR3 contains 15 residues. CDR3 in DNA: TGCGCCAGCAGCCAAGATGGAGTTTCGGGGGCGCGCTACACCTTC. Translation gives CASSQDGVSGARYTF.

V and J are TRBV19 and TRBJ1-6; D perhaps matches TRBD1 (5 bases). The CDR3 consists of 17 residues. Deletions cut 3 bases from V and 7 bases from J, with 19 bases between. Germline assignment: CDR1 LNHDA and CDR2 SQIVND (reference sequence). In DNA form, the CDR3 reads TGTGCCAGTAGTATTGCTGGGGGTCCCTATGGGAATTCACCCCTCCACTTT. This sequence encodes CASSIAGGPYGNSPLHF.

This chain uses TRBV2 with TRBJ1-2; D possibly corresponds to TRBD1 (5 bases). V was shortened by 4 bases and J by 0 bases, with 6 bases between the two germline ends. Germline CDR1 and CDR2: SNHLY and FYNNEI. CDR3 size: 13 residues. CDR3 region: CASSARANYGYTF. The CDR3 DNA reads as TGTGCCAGCAGTGCCAGGGCTAACTATGGCTACACCTTC.

The chain is built from TRBV6-5 and TRBJ1-3, with D maybe TRBD1 (5 bases). Germline V gives CDR1 MNHEY, CDR2 SVGAGI. Between the trimmed V and J ends, which lost 2 bases and 0 bases, there was a span of 8 bases. This CDR3 is 15 amino acids long. For the CDR3, the DNA is TGTGCCAGCAGTTACGCGGGGGACTCTGGAAACACCATATATTTT. It encodes CASSYAGDSGNTIYF.

V usage is TRBV10-1 and J usage is TRBJ2-1; D is perhaps TRBD1 (6 bases). CDR3 length equals 16 residues. Between the trimmed V and J ends, which lost 7 bases and 3 bases, there was a span of 19 bases. The germline CDR1 and CDR2 sequences are WNHNN and SYGVQD (reference sequence). The CDR3 reads CASNHLTGIFYNEQFF. For the CDR3, the DNA is TGCGCCAGCAACCACTTGACAGGTATCTTCTACAATGAGCAGTTCTTC.

This CDR3 reads CASSLGVAGGDGYTF. Written as DNA, the CDR3 is TGCGCCAGCAGCTTGGGCGTGGCAGGGGGTGATGGCTACACCTTC. The chain combines TRBV5-1 with TRBJ1-2, with 7 positions matching TRBD1. This CDR3 has 15 residues. CDR1 is SGHRS and CDR2 is YFSETQ in the germline V gene. V lost 0 bases and J lost 6; bases outside the gene matches: 8.

This clone was seen just once. This chain uses TRBV2 with TRBJ1-4; unclear D gene. V dropped 4 bases and J dropped 5 bases, with 14 bases sitting between them. In germline, CDR1 is SNHLY, CDR2 FYNNEI. There are 15 residues in the CDR3. The CDR3 bases are TGTGCCAGCAGTGTCGACCGCCAGTGGAATGAAAAACTGTTTTTT. This encodes CASSVDRQWNEKLFF. Based on the CDR3 plus reference TRBV2 and TRBJ1-4, the full variable domain is EPEVTQTPSHQVTQMGQEVILRCVPISNHLYFYWYRQILGQKVEFLVSFYNNEISEKSEIFDDQFSVERPDGSNFTLKIRSTKLEDSAMYFCASSVDRQWNEKLFFGSGTQLSVL.

This clone occurred once. The chain links TRBV7-2 to TRBJ2-7; TRBD1 matches 8 bases. The CDR3 totals 14 residues. After removal of 2 bases from V and 6 bases from J, the junction contained 6 bases not matched to a gene. Germline assignment: CDR1 SGHTA and CDR2 FQGNSA. CDR3 residues: CASSLQGASGEQYF. CDR3 DNA: TGTGCCAGCAGCTTACAGGGGGCATCAGGCGAGCAGTACTTC.

This rearrangement joins TRBV20-1 to TRBJ1-2; no clear D. The V end was cut by 0 bases, the J end by 8 bases, with 7 bases between. Per the germline V gene, CDR1 is DFQATT and CDR2 is SNEGSKA (reference sequence). The CDR3 totals 11 residues. DNA of the CDR3: TGCAGTGCTAGAGATCGTAGAGGCTACACCTTC. As protein: CSARDRRGYTF.

The chain joins TRBV11-2 to TRBJ2-1; perhaps D is TRBD1 or TRBD2 (5 bases each). Germline CDR1 reads SGHAT; CDR2 reads FQNNGV. V dropped 5 bases and J dropped 6 bases, with 17 bases sitting between them. The CDR3 runs 15 residues. The CDR3 DNA sequence: TGTGCCAGCAGCAAAGGGGAGACAGAGGGCAATGAGCAGTTCTTC. This codes for CASSKGETEGNEQFF.

This chain's CDR3 is CASSLIEGGSSYNEQFF. CDR3 DNA: TGCGCCAGCAGCTTGATAGAAGGGGGAAGCTCCTACAATGAGCAGTTCTTC. The chain employs TRBV5-1 and TRBJ2-1; D might be TRBD1 (6 bases). Germline loops: CDR1 SGHRS, CDR2 YFSETQ. This CDR3 has 17 amino acids. Trimming shortened V by 1 base and J by 0 bases, and 14 bases separated the two germline ends.

This chain joins TRBV3-1 (or the pseudogene TRBV3-2) and TRBJ1-4; 11 bases line up with TRBD1. The CDR3 covers 18 residues. The V and J ends lost 3 bases and 0 bases, in that order; junction bases with no gene match: 6. CDR1 LGHDT and CDR2 YNNKEL come from the germline V gene (reference sequence). As DNA, the CDR3 is TGTGCCAGCAGCCAGTCCAGGGACAGGGGGTCAACTAATGAAAAACTGTTTTTT. Its protein is CASSQSRDRGSTNEKLFF.

Written as DNA, the CDR3 is TGTGCCAGCAGCTCCGGAGGGGCGAGCACCGGGGAGCTGTTTTTT. This encodes CASSSGGASTGELFF. The chain links TRBV6-2 or TRBV6-3 to TRBJ2-2; possible D gene TRBD2, 6 bases. Germline-derived CDR1 and CDR2 are MNHEY and SVGEGT. This CDR3 is built from 15 residues. The V and J ends lost 6 bases and 4 bases respectively, with 15 bases between them.

This clone came up once. The CDR3 sequence is CASSIVAGRYSNQPQHF. CDR3 coding DNA: TGTGCCAGTAGTATAGTAGCAGGCAGATATAGCAATCAGCCCCAGCATTTT. The chain is built from TRBV19 and TRBJ1-5; D not resolved. The CDR3 spans 17 residues. Germline V gives CDR1 LNHDA, CDR2 SQIVND (reference sequence). The ends were cut back, 1 base at V and 0 bases at J, with 13 bases in the middle.

For the CDR3, the DNA is TGTGCCAGCAGTTTAAACAGGGAGAACACTGAAGCTTTCTTT. This sequence encodes CASSLNRENTEAFF. V usage is TRBV6-2 or TRBV6-3 and J usage is TRBJ1-1; D may be TRBD1 (6 bases). Germline assignment: CDR1 MNHEY and CDR2 SVGEGT. There are 14 residues in the CDR3. V gave up 4 bases and J gave up 1 base, with 10 bases separating them.

Only one count was recorded for this clone. A junction boundary mismatches the germline segment, possibly from a read error. This rearrangement joins TRBV19 to TRBJ2-3; 8 nucleotides line up with TRBD2. CDR3 length equals 14 residues. Looked up from germline, CDR1 is LNHDA and CDR2 is SQIVND (reference sequence). The CDR3 DNA is TGTGCCAGTAGTATAGGGACTAGCAGAGATACGCAGTATTTT. Translating it yields CASSIGTSRDTQYF.